These T cell receptor beta chains were read from a single sample in a study of graft-versus-host responses after intestinal transplantation. Sequencing was performed with immunoSEQ multiplex PCR; in TCRdb, only in-frame clones are kept and a portion is missing. The repertoire holds 85,000 to 100,000 clones, with roughly 90% as singletons. Their antigens are not known. The material was unstimulated CD4+ T cells sorted from spleen or lymph node cells, obtained before intestinal transplant. The source is a human donor who received an intestinal transplant. The CDR3 runs from the conserved cysteine through the conserved F or W. Each record gives: V gene, J gene, CDR3 protein.

V: TRBV19; J: TRBJ1-6; CDR3: CASSMDSSSSPLHF
V: TRBV11-3; J: TRBJ2-7; CDR3: CASSTSGTGDHEQYF
V: TRBV27; J: TRBJ1-5; CDR3: CASSPYSDRRNQPQHF
V: TRBV9; J: TRBJ2-5; CDR3: CASSREPQDGAQYF
V: TRBV7-9; J: TRBJ2-1; CDR3: CATAPGMRGSPNEQFF
V: TRBV6-1; J: TRBJ1-6; CDR3: CASSRDINSPLHF
V: TRBV7-9; J: TRBJ1-4; CDR3: CASTLVGTNEKLFF
V: TRBV5-6; J: TRBJ2-5; CDR3: CASSRRGGPRQETQYF
V: TRBV5-1; J: TRBJ1-2; CDR3: CASSSNTVYGYTF
V: TRBV12-5; J: TRBJ1-1; CDR3: CASDSTRNTEAFF